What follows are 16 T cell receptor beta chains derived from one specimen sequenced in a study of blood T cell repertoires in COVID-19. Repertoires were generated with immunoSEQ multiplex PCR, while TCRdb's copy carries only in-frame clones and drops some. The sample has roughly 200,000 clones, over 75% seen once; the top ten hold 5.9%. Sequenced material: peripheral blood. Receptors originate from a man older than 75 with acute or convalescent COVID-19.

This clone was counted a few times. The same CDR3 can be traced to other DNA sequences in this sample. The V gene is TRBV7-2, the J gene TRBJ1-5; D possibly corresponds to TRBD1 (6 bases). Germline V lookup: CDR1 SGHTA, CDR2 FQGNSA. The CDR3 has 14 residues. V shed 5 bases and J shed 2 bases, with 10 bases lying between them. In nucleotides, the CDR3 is TGTGCCAGCAGCCGCAGGGGTGGCAATCAGCCCCAGCATTTT. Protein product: CASSRRGGNQPQHF.

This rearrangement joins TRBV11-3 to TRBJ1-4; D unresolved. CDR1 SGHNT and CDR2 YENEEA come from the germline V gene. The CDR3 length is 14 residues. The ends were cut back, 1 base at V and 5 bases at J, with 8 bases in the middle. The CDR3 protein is CASSLGGRNEKLFF. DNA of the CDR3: TGTGCCAGCAGCTTAGGAGGGAGGAATGAAAAACTGTTTTTT.

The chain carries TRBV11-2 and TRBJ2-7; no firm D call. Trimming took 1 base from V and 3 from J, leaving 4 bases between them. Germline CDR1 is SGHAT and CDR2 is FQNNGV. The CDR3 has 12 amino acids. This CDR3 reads CASSLAFYEQYF. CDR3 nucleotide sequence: TGTGCCAGCAGCTTAGCTTTCTACGAGCAGTACTTC.

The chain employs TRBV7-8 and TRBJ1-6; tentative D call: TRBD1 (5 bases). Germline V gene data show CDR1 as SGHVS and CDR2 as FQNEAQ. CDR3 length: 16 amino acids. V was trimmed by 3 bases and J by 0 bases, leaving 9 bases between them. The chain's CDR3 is CASSFDSHSYNSPLHF. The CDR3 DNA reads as TGTGCCAGCAGCTTCGACAGTCACTCCTATAATTCACCCCTCCACTTT.

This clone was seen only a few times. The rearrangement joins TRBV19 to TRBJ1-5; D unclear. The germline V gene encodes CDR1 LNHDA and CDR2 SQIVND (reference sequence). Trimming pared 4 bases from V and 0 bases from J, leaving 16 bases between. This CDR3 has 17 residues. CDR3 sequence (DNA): TGTGCCAGTAGTACCCTTGCAACAAAATATAGCAATCAGCCCCAGCATTTT. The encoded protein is CASSTLATKYSNQPQHF.

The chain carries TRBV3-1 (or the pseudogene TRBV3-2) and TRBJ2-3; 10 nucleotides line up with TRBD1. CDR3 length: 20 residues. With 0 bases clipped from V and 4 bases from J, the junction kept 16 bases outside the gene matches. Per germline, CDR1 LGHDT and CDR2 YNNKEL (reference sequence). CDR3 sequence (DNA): TGTGCCAGCAGCCAAGAAAAGGGACAGGGGTTAATCGGGGTGGCAGATACGCAGTATTTT. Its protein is CASSQEKGQGLIGVADTQYF.

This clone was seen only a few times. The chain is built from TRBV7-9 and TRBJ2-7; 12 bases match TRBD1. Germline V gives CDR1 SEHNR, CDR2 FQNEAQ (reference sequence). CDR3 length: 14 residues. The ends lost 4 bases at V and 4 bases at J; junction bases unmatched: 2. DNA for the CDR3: TGTGCCAGCAGCTGGGACAGGGGGCTATACGAGCAGTACTTC. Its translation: CASSWDRGLYEQYF.

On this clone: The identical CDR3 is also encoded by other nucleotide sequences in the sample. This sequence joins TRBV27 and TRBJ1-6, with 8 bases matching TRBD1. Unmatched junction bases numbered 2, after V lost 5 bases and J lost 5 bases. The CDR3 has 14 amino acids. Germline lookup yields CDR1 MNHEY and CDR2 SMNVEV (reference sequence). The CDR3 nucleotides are TGTGCCAGCAGTGGACAGGGCAATAATTCACCCCTCCACTTT. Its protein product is CASSGQGNNSPLHF.

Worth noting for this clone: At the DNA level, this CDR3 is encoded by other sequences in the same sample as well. CDR3 sequence reads: CASSYPGQANYGYTF. The CDR3 bases are TGTGCCAGCAGTTACCCTGGACAGGCCAACTATGGCTACACCTTC. The rearrangement uses TRBV6-2 or TRBV6-3 and TRBJ1-2, with TRBD1 matching over 7 bases. In germline, CDR1 is MNHEY, CDR2 SVGEGT. The CDR3 runs 15 residues. V shed 2 bases, J shed 2 bases, and the junction held 5 bases outside the gene matches.

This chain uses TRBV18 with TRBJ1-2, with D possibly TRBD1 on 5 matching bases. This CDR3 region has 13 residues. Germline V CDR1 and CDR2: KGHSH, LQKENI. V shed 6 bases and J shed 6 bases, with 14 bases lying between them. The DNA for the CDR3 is TGTGCCAGCTCCGTCAGGGTTATGGATGGCTACACCTTC. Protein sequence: CASSVRVMDGYTF.

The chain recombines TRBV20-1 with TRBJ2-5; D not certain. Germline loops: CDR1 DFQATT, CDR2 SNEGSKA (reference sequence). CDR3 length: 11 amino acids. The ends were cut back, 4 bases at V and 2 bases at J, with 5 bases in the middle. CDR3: CSATKQETQYF. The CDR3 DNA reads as TGCAGTGCTACTAAGCAAGAGACCCAGTACTTC.

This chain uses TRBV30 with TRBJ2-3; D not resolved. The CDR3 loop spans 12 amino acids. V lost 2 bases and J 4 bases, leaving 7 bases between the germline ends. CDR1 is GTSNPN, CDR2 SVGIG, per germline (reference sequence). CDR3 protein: CAWSFGADTQYF. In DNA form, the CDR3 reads TGTGCCTGGAGTTTTGGAGCAGATACGCAGTATTTT.

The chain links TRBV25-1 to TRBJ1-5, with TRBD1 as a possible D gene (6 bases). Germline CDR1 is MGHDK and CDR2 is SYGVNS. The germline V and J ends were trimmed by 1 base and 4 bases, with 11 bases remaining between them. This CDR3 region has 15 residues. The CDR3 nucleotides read TGTGCCAGCAGTGAATCCGGAAGGGGGAATCAGCCCCAGCATTTT. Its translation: CASSESGRGNQPQHF. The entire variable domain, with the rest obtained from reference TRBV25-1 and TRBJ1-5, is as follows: EADIYQTPRYLVIGTGKKITLECSQTMGHDKMYWYQQDPGMELHLIHYSYGVNSTEKGDLSSESTVSRIRTEHFPLTLESARPSHTSQYLCASSESGRGNQPQHFGDGTRLSIL.

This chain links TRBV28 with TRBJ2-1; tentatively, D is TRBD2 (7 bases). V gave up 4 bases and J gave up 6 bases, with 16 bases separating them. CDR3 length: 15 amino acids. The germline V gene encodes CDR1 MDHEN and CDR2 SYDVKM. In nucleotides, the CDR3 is TGTGCCAGCAGTTCCCCGGGGGGCGGGGGCAATGAGCAGTTCTTC. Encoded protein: CASSSPGGGGNEQFF.

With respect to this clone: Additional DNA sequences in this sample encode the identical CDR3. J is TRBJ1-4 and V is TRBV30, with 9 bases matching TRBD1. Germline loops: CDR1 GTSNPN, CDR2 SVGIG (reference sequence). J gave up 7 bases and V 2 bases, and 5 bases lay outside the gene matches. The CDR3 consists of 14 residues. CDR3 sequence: CAWSTGTGSEKLFF. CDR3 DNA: TGTGCCTGGAGTACCGGGACAGGGAGTGAAAAACTGTTTTTT.

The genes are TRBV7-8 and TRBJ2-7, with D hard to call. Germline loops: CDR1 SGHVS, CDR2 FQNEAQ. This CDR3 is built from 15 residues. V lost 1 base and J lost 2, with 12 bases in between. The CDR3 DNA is TGTGCCAGCAGCTTAGGAATGGTGGGCCCCTACGAGCAGTACGTC. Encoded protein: CASSLGMVGPYEQYV.